Listed below are T cell receptor beta chains from one sample, sequenced in a study of T cell repertoires in cytomegalovirus infection. For these receptors, no antigen is known. Via MiXCR, TCRdb re-called the reads, giving one row per CDR3 protein. In the table there are 300,000 to 400,000 distinct CDR3 sequences, 25% of which are singletons. The sequences come from cultured PBMCs, collected from culture after CMV antigen stimulation. These receptors were obtained from a human donor in good health (CMV status not recorded). Some clones in this sample may be carry-over from other donors' samples. CDR3s include the opening cysteine and the closing phenylalanine or tryptophan.

J: TRBJ1-5; V: TRBV7-2; CDR3: CASSTTLYSNQPQHF
J: TRBJ2-1; V: TRBV5-8; CDR3: CASMKGGSSYNEQFF
J: TRBJ2-1; V: TRBV20-1; CDR3: CSAGTGADNEQFF
J: TRBJ2-1; V: TRBV5-1; CDR3: CASTASGSSYNEQFF
J: TRBJ2-1; V: TRBV11-2; CDR3: CASSPNRGSSNKQFF
J: TRBJ1-5; V: TRBV27; CDR3: CASTRTAIPNQPQHF
J: TRBJ1-2; V: TRBV6-5; CDR3: CASRDRAIRMNGYTF
J: TRBJ2-5; V: TRBV7-3; CDR3: CASSRTGAGETQYF
J: TRBJ2-5; V: TRBV6-2/TRBV6-3; CDR3: CASSYWSGETQYF
J: TRBJ1-2; V: TRBV24-1; CDR3: CATSDQDNGYGYTF
J: TRBJ1-2; V: TRBV19; CDR3: CASTTQGNYGYTF
J: TRBJ2-1; V: TRBV7-2; CDR3: CASRSPTPRVGLAGGEQFF
J: TRBJ2-5; V: TRBV7-2; CDR3: CVSSLTATQYF
J: TRBJ2-3; V: TRBV24-1; CDR3: CATSGGGSWTDTQYF
J: TRBJ1-2; V: TRBV7-2; CDR3: CASSLNTGDYYGYTF
J: TRBJ2-7; V: TRBV6-2/TRBV6-3; CDR3: CASSKTLTGTGGLGQYF
J: TRBJ1-5; V: TRBV28; CDR3: CASSWVGGNQPQHF
J: TRBJ1-4; V: TRBV12-3/TRBV12-4; CDR3: CASSLGIQATVFF
J: TRBJ2-1; V: TRBV7-9; CDR3: CASSPPLLGTVNEQFF
J: TRBJ1-6; V: TRBV7-2; CDR3: CASSLSSGTANSPLHF
J: TRBJ2-3; V: TRBV27; CDR3: CASSFRLATSTDTQYF
J: TRBJ2-1; V: TRBV7-9; CDR3: CASSFRYNEQFF
J: TRBJ1-2; V: TRBV15; CDR3: CATSRETGGGYTF
J: TRBJ2-1; V: TRBV7-9; CDR3: CASSLGARDSLNEQFF
J: TRBJ1-2; V: TRBV2; CDR3: CASRQEIYGYTF
J: TRBJ2-7; V: TRBV7-2; CDR3: CASSFLRNRAGEQYF
J: TRBJ1-3; V: TRBV30; CDR3: CAWSQGSGNTIYF
J: TRBJ1-2; V: TRBV12-3/TRBV12-4; CDR3: CASSLAGTGVNYGYTF
J: TRBJ2-1; V: TRBV7-2; CDR3: CASSSGLARRWNEQFF
J: TRBJ1-2; V: TRBV12-3/TRBV12-4; CDR3: CASSLVPTRYGYTF
J: TRBJ2-5; V: TRBV11-3; CDR3: CASSARRDKETQYF